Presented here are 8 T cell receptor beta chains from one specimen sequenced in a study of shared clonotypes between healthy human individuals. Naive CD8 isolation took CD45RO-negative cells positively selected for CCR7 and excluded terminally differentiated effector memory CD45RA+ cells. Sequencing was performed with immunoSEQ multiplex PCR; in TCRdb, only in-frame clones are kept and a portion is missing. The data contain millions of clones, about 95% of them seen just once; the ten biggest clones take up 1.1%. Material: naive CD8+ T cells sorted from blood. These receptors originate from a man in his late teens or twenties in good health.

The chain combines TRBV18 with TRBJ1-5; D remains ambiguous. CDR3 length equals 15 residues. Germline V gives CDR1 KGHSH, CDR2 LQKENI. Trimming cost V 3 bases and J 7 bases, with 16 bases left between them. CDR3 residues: CASSPDGNAGQPQHF. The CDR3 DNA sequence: TGTGCCAGCTCACCGGACGGGAACGCAGGACAGCCCCAGCATTTT.

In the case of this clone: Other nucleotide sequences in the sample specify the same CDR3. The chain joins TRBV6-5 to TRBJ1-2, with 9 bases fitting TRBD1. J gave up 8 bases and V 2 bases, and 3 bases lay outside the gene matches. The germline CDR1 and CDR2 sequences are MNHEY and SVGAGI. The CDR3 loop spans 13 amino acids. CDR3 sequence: CASSYEGTGGYTF. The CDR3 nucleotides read TGTGCCAGCAGTTACGAGGGGACAGGGGGCTACACCTTC.

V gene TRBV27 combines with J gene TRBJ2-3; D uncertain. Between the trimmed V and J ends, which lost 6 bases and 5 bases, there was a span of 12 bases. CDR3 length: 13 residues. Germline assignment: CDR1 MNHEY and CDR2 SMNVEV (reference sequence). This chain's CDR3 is CASRGLWVDTQYF. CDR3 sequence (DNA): TGTGCCAGCAGAGGCTTATGGGTAGATACGCAGTATTTT.

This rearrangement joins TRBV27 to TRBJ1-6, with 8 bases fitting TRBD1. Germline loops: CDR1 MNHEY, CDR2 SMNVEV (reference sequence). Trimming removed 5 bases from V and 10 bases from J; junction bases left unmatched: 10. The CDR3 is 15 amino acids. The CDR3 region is CASSPGQGFFSPLHF. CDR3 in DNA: TGTGCCAGCAGTCCCGGACAGGGATTTTTCTCACCCCTCCACTTT.

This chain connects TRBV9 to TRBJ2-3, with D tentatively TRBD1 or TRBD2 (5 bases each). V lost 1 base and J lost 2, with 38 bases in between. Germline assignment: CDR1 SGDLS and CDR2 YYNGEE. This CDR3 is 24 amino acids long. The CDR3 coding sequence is TGTGCCAGCAGCGTACCCCGGGGCCTAGGGGAATCGGGACCTCGATCGGGCTTCACAGATACGCAGTATTTT. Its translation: CASSVPRGLGESGPRSGFTDTQYF. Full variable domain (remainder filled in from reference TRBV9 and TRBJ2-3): DSGVTQTPKHLITATGQRVTLRCSPRSGDLSVYWYQQSLDQGLQFLIQYYNGEERAKGNILERFSAQQFPDLHSELNLSSLELGDSALYFCASSVPRGLGESGPRSGFTDTQYFGPGTRLTVL.

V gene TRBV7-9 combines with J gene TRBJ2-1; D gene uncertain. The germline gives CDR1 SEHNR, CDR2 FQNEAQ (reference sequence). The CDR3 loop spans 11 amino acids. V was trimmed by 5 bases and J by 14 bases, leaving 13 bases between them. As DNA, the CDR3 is TGTGCCAGCAGCCCTGGTCCAGAGAAGTTCTTC. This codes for CASSPGPEKFF. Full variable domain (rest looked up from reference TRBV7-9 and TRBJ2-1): DTGVSQNPRHKITKRGQNVTFRCDPISEHNRLYWYRQTLGQGPEFLTYFQNEAQLEKSRLLSDRFSAERPKGSFSTLEIQRTEQGDSAMYLCASSPGPEKFFGPGTRLTVL.

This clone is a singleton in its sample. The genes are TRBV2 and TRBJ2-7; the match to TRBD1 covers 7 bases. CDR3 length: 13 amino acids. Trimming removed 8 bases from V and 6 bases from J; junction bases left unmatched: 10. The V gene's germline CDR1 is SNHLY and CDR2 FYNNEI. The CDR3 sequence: CASSLTGTGEQYF. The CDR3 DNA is TGTGCCAGCTCCTTGACAGGGACGGGCGAGCAGTACTTC.

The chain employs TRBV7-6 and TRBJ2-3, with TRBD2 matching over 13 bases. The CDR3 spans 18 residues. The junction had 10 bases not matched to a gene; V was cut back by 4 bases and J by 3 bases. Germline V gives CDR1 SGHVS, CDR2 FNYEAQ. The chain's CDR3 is CASSSGLAGSIMTDTQYF. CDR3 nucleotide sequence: TGTGCCAGCAGCTCGGGACTAGCGGGATCCATTATGACAGATACGCAGTATTTT.